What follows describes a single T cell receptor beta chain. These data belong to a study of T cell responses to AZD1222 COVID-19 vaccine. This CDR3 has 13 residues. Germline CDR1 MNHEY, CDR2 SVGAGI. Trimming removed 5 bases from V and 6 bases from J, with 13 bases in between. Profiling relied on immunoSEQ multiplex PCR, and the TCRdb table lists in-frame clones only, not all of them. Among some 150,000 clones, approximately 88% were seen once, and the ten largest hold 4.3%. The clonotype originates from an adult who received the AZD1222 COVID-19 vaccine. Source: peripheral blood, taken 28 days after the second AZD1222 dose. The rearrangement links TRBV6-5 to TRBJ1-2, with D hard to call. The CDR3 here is CASSPPSRDGYTF. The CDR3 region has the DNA TGTGCCAGCAGTCCGCCCAGTCGGGATGGCTACACCTTC.